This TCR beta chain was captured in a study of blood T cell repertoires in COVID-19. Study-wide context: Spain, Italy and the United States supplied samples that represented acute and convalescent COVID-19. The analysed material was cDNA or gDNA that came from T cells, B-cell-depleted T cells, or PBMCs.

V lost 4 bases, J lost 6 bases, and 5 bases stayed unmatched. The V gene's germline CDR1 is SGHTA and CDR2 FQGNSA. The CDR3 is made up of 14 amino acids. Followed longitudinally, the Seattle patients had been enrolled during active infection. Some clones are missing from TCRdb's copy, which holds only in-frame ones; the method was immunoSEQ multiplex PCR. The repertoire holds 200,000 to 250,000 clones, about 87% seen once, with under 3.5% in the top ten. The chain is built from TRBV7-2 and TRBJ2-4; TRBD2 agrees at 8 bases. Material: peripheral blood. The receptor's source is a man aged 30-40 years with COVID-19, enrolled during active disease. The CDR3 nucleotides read TGTGCCAGCAGCTCCACCGGGACTAGAAACATTCAGTACTTC. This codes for CASSSTGTRNIQYF.